Below are 15 T cell receptor beta chains sequenced from a single sample in a study of Ad26.COV2.S vaccination and SARS-CoV-2 variants (dated by TCRdb to the early 2020s). Libraries came from the immunoSEQ multiplex PCR assay. TCRdb's version of the immuneACCESS table is confined to in-frame rearrangements and falls short of the full clone set. An unresolved V gene accounts for under half of the shortfall where checked; the remainder is of unknown origin. The table for this sample lists around 340,000 clones; 88% of them were counted only once. The ten biggest clones cover 6.4% of the sample. Sample treatment or condition, as interpreted from the label and publication: roughly 20 received Ad26.COV2.S at low or high dose, single or two shots; about 5 received placebo; per-sample allocation not given. For vaccine and placebo recipients, the sequenced repertoires came from samples collected on day 63 after the first injection.

Here the sequenced sample was peripheral blood, taken in a trial of Ad26.COV2.S vaccine versus placebo. The receptors originated from a person aged 18 to 65 who received the Ad26.COV2.S COVID-19 vaccine or a placebo.

This clone was counted a single time. The chain employs TRBV7-3 and TRBJ2-1, with unresolved D. This CDR3 region has 16 residues. Trimming left V 2 bases short and J 0 bases short, with 11 bases between. Per germline, CDR1 SGHTA and CDR2 FQGTGA. CDR3: CASSLFPDSSYNEQFF. For the CDR3, the DNA is TGTGCCAGCAGCTTATTTCCGGATAGCTCCTACAATGAGCAGTTCTTC.

The chain uses TRBV5-1 and TRBJ2-5; 9 nucleotides align to TRBD1. The V gene's germline CDR1 is SGHRS and CDR2 YFSETQ. V trimming: 3 bases; J trimming: 2 bases; junction bases outside the gene matches: 14. The CDR3 contains 18 residues. The CDR3 bases are TGCGCCAGCAGCTGGACACAGGGGGCCGCTAACCCACAAGAGACCCAGTACTTC. Translation gives CASSWTQGAANPQETQYF.

The chain uses TRBV11-2 and TRBJ1-3; D is unresolved. From germline, CDR1 is SGHAT and CDR2 FQNNGV. Between the trimmed V and J ends, which lost 5 bases and 0 bases, there was a span of 11 bases. The CDR3 is made up of 15 amino acids. The DNA for the CDR3 is TGTGCCAGCAGCCTCGAGCACCTCTCTGGAAACACCATATATTTT. It translates to CASSLEHLSGNTIYF.

The CDR3 loop reads CASSPTGFETQYF. In nucleotides, the CDR3 is TGTGCCAGCAGCCCGACAGGCTTCGAGACCCAGTACTTC. This chain uses TRBV14 with TRBJ2-5; D possibly corresponds to TRBD1 (6 bases). The germline gives CDR1 SGHDN, CDR2 FVKESK. The V end lost 4 bases, the J end lost 5 bases, and 11 bases lay between the germline ends. The CDR3 totals 13 residues. The full variable domain, with the rest looked up from reference TRBV14 and TRBJ2-5, is EAGVTQFPSHSVIEKGQTVTLRCDPISGHDNLYWYRRVMGKEIKFLLHFVKESKQDESGMPNNRFLAERTGGTYSTLKVQPAELEDSGVYFCASSPTGFETQYFGPGTRLLVL.

The chain recombines TRBV6-5 with TRBJ1-5; no definite D call. Trimming shortened V by 0 bases and J by 6 bases, and 15 bases separated the two germline ends. CDR3 size: 16 residues. Germline V gene lookup returns CDR1 MNHEY and CDR2 SVGAGI. The CDR3 nucleotides are TGTGCCAGCAGTTACTCGTCTGCGGGGTCCGGTCAGCCCCAGCATTTT. The encoded protein is CASSYSSAGSGQPQHF.

V is TRBV29-1 and J is TRBJ1-2; no clear D. Germline lookup yields CDR1 SQVTM and CDR2 ANQGSEA. Trimming took 4 bases from V and 5 from J, leaving 11 bases between them. The CDR3 contains 12 residues. The CDR3 nucleotides are TGCAGCGTTGTAGGAGAGAGGTATGGCTACACCTTC. Translating gives CSVVGERYGYTF.

In this sample, this clone turned up a few times. V usage is TRBV4-2 and J usage is TRBJ1-5; 7 bases match TRBD1. The CDR3 covers 15 residues. V lost 4 bases, J lost 6 bases, and 9 bases stayed unmatched. Germline V gives CDR1 LGHNA, CDR2 YNFKEQ. The CDR3 reads CASSPQTGEGQPQHF. CDR3 DNA: TGTGCCAGCAGCCCCCAAACAGGGGAGGGTCAGCCCCAGCATTTT.

The V and J genes are TRBV28 and TRBJ1-2, with D hard to call. The germline V gene has CDR1 MDHEN and CDR2 SYDVKM. CDR3 length: 13 amino acids. V gave up 5 bases and J gave up 4 bases, with 11 bases separating them. The chain's CDR3 is CASSPPDIYGYTF. The CDR3 coding sequence is TGTGCCAGCAGTCCCCCCGACATCTATGGCTACACCTTC.

V and J are TRBV27 and TRBJ1-4; TRBD1 is a possible D gene (5 bases). CDR1 and CDR2 from the germline V gene are MNHEY and SMNVEV (reference sequence). CDR3 length equals 20 residues. Trimming removed 6 bases at V and 5 bases at J, with 31 bases between. The CDR3 DNA reads TGTGCCAGCAGCCCTCTAAGGGGCCAAGGGAGCGCCTCTCTGAATGAAAAACTGTTTTTT. Translated, it gives CASSPLRGQGSASLNEKLFF.

This clone has a handful of counts. The chain combines TRBV15 with TRBJ1-4, with 10 bases fitting TRBD1. The CDR3 covers 16 residues. Germline trimming cut 6 bases from V and 8 bases from J; bases unmatched to any gene: 12. CDR1 LNHNV and CDR2 YYDKDF come from the germline V gene (reference sequence). The CDR3 reads CATRTAPDRGREKLFF. The CDR3 DNA sequence: TGTGCCACCAGAACTGCCCCCGACAGGGGGCGAGAAAAACTGTTTTTT.

The rearrangement uses TRBV11-2 and TRBJ1-1, with a tentative D call TRBD1 (5 bases). Trimming left V 8 bases short and J 0 bases short, with 10 bases between. CDR1 is SGHAT and CDR2 is FQNNGV in the germline V gene. CDR3 size: 13 residues. CDR3 region: CASEGHLNTEAFF. The DNA for the CDR3 is TGTGCCAGCGAGGGGCATCTGAACACTGAAGCTTTCTTT.

The V gene is TRBV3-1 (or the pseudogene TRBV3-2), the J gene TRBJ1-2; perhaps TRBD1 as D (6 bases). This CDR3 is built from 11 residues. V shed 1 base and J shed 11 bases, with 8 bases lying between them. Germline lookup yields CDR1 LGHDT and CDR2 YNNKEL (reference sequence). The CDR3 DNA is TGTGCCAGCAGCCAAGCTCAGGGGTACACCTTC. It yields the protein CASSQAQGYTF.

The genes are TRBV4-1 and TRBJ2-7; 8 nucleotides align to TRBD1. The germline gives CDR1 MGHRA, CDR2 YSYEKL. The J segment lost 2 bases and the V segment lost 3 bases, leaving 6 bases of the junction unmatched. The CDR3 covers 15 residues. CDR3 coding DNA: TGCGCCAGCAGCCATGCCGGACAGGGCGCCTACGAGCAGTACTTC. Residues: CASSHAGQGAYEQYF.

V is TRBV4-3 and J is TRBJ2-2; a weak D match, TRBD2 (6 bases). The CDR3 contains 17 residues. Trimming removed 0 bases from V and 5 bases from J, with 16 bases in between. The germline V gene encodes CDR1 LGHNA and CDR2 YSLEER. Written as DNA, the CDR3 is TGCGCCAGCAGCCAAGAAGCGGCGGGAACGGGTACCGGGGAGCTGTTTTTT. Protein sequence: CASSQEAAGTGTGELFF.

CDR3 in DNA: TGTGCCAGCAGCCAGGGACAGGGCAATCAGCCCCAGCATTTT. Amino acid sequence: CASSQGQGNQPQHF. The rearrangement joins TRBV4-2 to TRBJ1-5; 8 nucleotides match TRBD1. Germline CDR1 is LGHNA and CDR2 is YNFKEQ. This CDR3 is built from 14 residues. With 3 bases clipped from V and 2 bases from J, the junction kept 0 bases outside the gene matches.